Presented here are 2 T cell receptor beta chains from one specimen sequenced in a study of blood T cell repertoires in COVID-19. Sequenced by immunoSEQ multiplex PCR; TCRdb stores in-frame clones only, minus some. The sample records about 190,000 clones, about 84% being singletons. Specimen: peripheral blood. These receptor sequences come from a woman aged 25 to 45 with acute or convalescent COVID-19.

This chain uses TRBV7-6 with TRBJ1-3; 9 bases align to TRBD1. Trimming took 3 bases from V and 2 from J; bases not matched to a gene: 11. The CDR3 is made up of 18 amino acids. Germline CDR1 and CDR2: SGHVS and FNYEAQ. CDR3 bases: TGTGCCAGCAGCTTTAACTTCGGGGGACAGGGAGCTGGAAACACCATATATTTT. Amino acid sequence: CASSFNFGGQGAGNTIYF.

This chain uses TRBV30 with TRBJ1-1, with TRBD1 as a possible D gene (5 bases). V lost 2 bases, J lost 2 bases, and 15 bases lay in between. Germline values: CDR1 GTSNPN, CDR2 SVGIG (reference sequence). This CDR3 has 15 residues. The CDR3 reads CAWSPPPGHNTEAFF. CDR3 DNA: TGTGCCTGGAGTCCCCCCCCAGGACACAACACTGAAGCTTTCTTT.